This entry concerns a single TCR beta chain. Profiling relied on immunoSEQ multiplex PCR, and the TCRdb table lists in-frame clones only, not all of them. The sample lists hundreds of thousands of clones; roughly 90% were seen once. Treatment: about 20 received Ad26.COV2.S at low or high dose, single or two shots; a few received placebo; per-sample allocation not given. Day 63 following the first vaccine or placebo injection was when the samples were taken. Expression of Wuhan-strain SARS-CoV-2 spike came from the Ad26 vector that formed the vaccine. This record belongs to a study of Ad26.COV2.S vaccination and SARS-CoV-2 variants. Trimming took 3 bases from V and 6 from J, leaving 12 bases between them. CDR3 length: 14 amino acids. Per germline, CDR1 SGHTA and CDR2 FQGTGA.

This TCR derives from a person aged 18-60 years who received the Ad26.COV2.S COVID-19 vaccine or a placebo. The material was peripheral blood, obtained in a trial of Ad26.COV2.S vaccine versus placebo. V usage is TRBV7-3 and J usage is TRBJ1-5; D might be TRBD1 (6 bases). CDR3: CASSFSDRFQPQHF. The CDR3 coding sequence is TGTGCCAGCAGCTTTTCCGACAGGTTTCAGCCCCAGCATTTT.